The text below deals with one T cell receptor beta chain. Its target is not known. With 0 bases removed from V and 6 bases from J, the gap between germline ends came to 6 bases. CDR3 length: 13 residues. Germline assignment: CDR1 LGHNA and CDR2 YSLEER. The sample belongs to a study of OX40 agonist ivuxolimab in advanced cancers. Study-level background: An anti-OX40 (CD134) antibody with agonistic activity, ivuxolimab, was administered to patients. Dose-escalation patients had hepatocellular carcinoma, melanoma, renal cell or head and neck cancer.

Sequenced by immunoSEQ multiplex PCR; TCRdb stores in-frame clones only, minus some. Of 74,000 or so clones in the sample, 90% to 95% were seen once. Study observations and caveats: Nonresponders, in some cases, also had low normalized T-cell clonal expansion. Among the least clonally expanded were partial responders at 0.1-3.0 mg/kg.

V and J are TRBV4-3 and TRBJ1-5; D not resolved. The sequence was obtained from an adult with an advanced solid tumor such as melanoma, head and neck, liver or kidney cancer. Specimen: CD4+ or CD8+ T cells sorted from blood, collected in a trial of the OX40 agonist ivuxolimab. CDR3 nucleotides: TGCGCCAGCAGCCAAGAGCAGTTTCAGCCCCAGCATTTT. This gives the protein CASSQEQFQPQHF.